What follows are 15 T cell receptor beta chains derived from one specimen sequenced in a study of identical twins. Each CDR3 protein is one row after TCRdb ran MiXCR on the 5' RACE reads. The sample yields more than 600,000 distinct CDR3 sequences, about 18% seen once. These records were also assigned to another study, of T cells expressing NK-cell markers.

Sequenced material: PBMCs. All receptors derive from a woman between 18 and 30 years old in good health.

This clonotype showed up just a few times. This chain connects TRBV7-9 to TRBJ2-7; 11 bases fit TRBD1. This CDR3 has 14 amino acids. The V gene's germline CDR1 is SEHNR and CDR2 FQNEAQ (reference sequence). Losses at the gene ends were 3 bases for V and 5 bases for J; bases not matched to a gene: 3. The DNA for the CDR3 is TGTGCCAGCAGCTTGGACAGGGGGCCCCACGAGCAGTACTTC. It translates to CASSLDRGPHEQYF.

This clonotype showed up many times. The chain combines TRBV5-6 with TRBJ2-5, with 11 bases fitting TRBD2. V was clipped by 2 bases and J by 5 bases; unmatched bases: 11. The CDR3 runs to 17 residues. CDR1 and CDR2 (germline): SGHDT, YYEEEE. CDR3 DNA: TGTGCCAGCAGCTTACGACTAGCGGGACATCTCAATGAGACCCAGTACTTC. It specifies CASSLRLAGHLNETQYF.

The chain uses TRBV7-9 and TRBJ2-3, with D possibly matching TRBD1 (6 bases). Germline lookup yields CDR1 SEHNR and CDR2 FQNEAQ (reference sequence). V lost 2 bases and J 3 bases, leaving 12 bases between the germline ends. The CDR3 is made up of 15 amino acids. CDR3 amino acids: CASSLRGQLTDTQYF. In DNA form, the CDR3 reads TGTGCCAGCAGCTTAAGAGGACAGTTGACAGATACGCAGTATTTT.

The chain combines TRBV29-1 with TRBJ2-3, with 10 positions matching TRBD2. Germline V gene data show CDR1 as SQVTM and CDR2 as ANQGSEA. V lost 6 bases, J lost 6 bases, and 9 bases stayed unmatched. The CDR3 runs 14 residues. The CDR3 region has the DNA TGCAGCGTGGAGCCACTAGCGGGAACTGATACGCAGTATTTT. Translating gives CSVEPLAGTDTQYF.

In this sample, this clonotype turned up a few times. CDR3 residues: CASSLGLRVTDTQYF. DNA of the CDR3: TGTGCCAGCAGTTTAGGGTTGCGGGTCACAGATACGCAGTATTTT. The genes are TRBV27 and TRBJ2-3, with a weak D call TRBD2 (5 bases). CDR1 and CDR2 (germline): MNHEY, SMNVEV (reference sequence). Trimming took 2 bases from V and 2 from J, leaving 11 bases between them. There are 15 residues in the CDR3.

The chain has TRBV20-1 and TRBJ1-1; maybe TRBD1 (6 bases). This CDR3 spans 13 amino acids. The ends were cut back, 2 bases at V and 11 bases at J, with 18 bases in the middle. The germline gives CDR1 DFQATT, CDR2 SNEGSKA (reference sequence). CDR3 bases: TGCAGTGCTAGATCACCGGGACAACCTTGGGCTTTCTTT. It codes for CSARSPGQPWAFF.

There are a few counts of this clonotype. The genes are TRBV16 and TRBJ2-3, with 11 nucleotides matching TRBD2. Germline-derived CDR1 and CDR2 are KGHSY and FQNENV. The J segment lost 0 bases and the V segment lost 5 bases, leaving 13 bases of the junction unmatched. This CDR3 has 19 residues. CDR3 residues: CASSKLPSGRFLSTDTQYF. CDR3 nucleotides: TGTGCCAGCAGCAAGCTTCCTAGCGGGAGGTTCCTTAGCACAGATACGCAGTATTTT.

In its sample, this clonotype was seen a few times. The gene calls are TRBV7-6 and TRBJ2-7; D gene uncertain. The V and J ends lost 6 bases and 6 bases respectively, with 18 bases between them. The CDR3 runs 14 residues. Germline assignment: CDR1 SGHVS and CDR2 FNYEAQ. The CDR3 loop reads CASSYGLGRSEQYF. As DNA, the CDR3 is TGTGCCAGCAGTTACGGGTTGGGCAGGTCCGAGCAGTACTTC.

This clonotype came up once. The CDR3 nucleotides are TGTGCCAGCAGCTTAGAGAGCTCAGATACGCAGTATTTT. This codes for CASSLESSDTQYF. The genes are TRBV7-6 and TRBJ2-3; no clear D. Germline lookup yields CDR1 SGHVS and CDR2 FNYEAQ. The CDR3 sequence is 13 residues long. The V gene lost 1 base and the J gene lost 4 bases, with 6 bases spanning the gap.

The table lists this clonotype with a few counts. This rearrangement joins TRBV20-1 to TRBJ1-1, with a possible D match to TRBD1 (6 bases). This CDR3 contains 14 residues. From germline, CDR1 is DFQATT and CDR2 SNEGSKA (reference sequence). V shed 3 bases and J shed 3 bases, with 14 bases lying between them. This chain's CDR3 is CSARPGSGDTEAFF. The CDR3 DNA sequence: TGCAGTGCTAGGCCGGGGTCAGGGGACACTGAAGCTTTCTTT.

This clonotype has only a few counts. The CDR3: CASSQHPVTDTQYF. The DNA for the CDR3 is TGCGCCAGCAGCCAACACCCAGTGACAGATACGCAGTATTTT. V is TRBV4-1 and J is TRBJ2-3; D is undetermined. V dropped 2 bases and J dropped 3 bases, with 9 bases sitting between them. Germline assignment: CDR1 MGHRA and CDR2 YSYEKL. The CDR3 contains 14 residues.

This clonotype was detected only once. The chain couples TRBV10-3 to TRBJ2-2, with TRBD2 as a possible D gene (5 bases). The CDR3 is made up of 16 amino acids. With 2 bases removed from V and 1 base from J, the gap between germline ends came to 11 bases. The V gene's germline CDR1 is ENHRY and CDR2 SYGVKD. This CDR3 reads CAISENVRGNTGELFF. CDR3 sequence (DNA): TGTGCCATCAGTGAGAATGTTCGGGGGAACACCGGGGAGCTGTTTTTT.

This clonotype was found a few times. The chain combines TRBV5-1 with TRBJ2-1; D possibly corresponds to TRBD2 (5 bases). The CDR3 runs 14 residues. Germline CDR1 reads SGHRS; CDR2 reads YFSETQ. The V and J ends lost 2 bases and 9 bases respectively, with 15 bases between them. The CDR3: CASSLGPRGGEQFF. Here the CDR3 DNA reads TGCGCCAGCAGCTTAGGGCCACGGGGTGGTGAGCAGTTCTTC.

The chain recombines TRBV6-5 with TRBJ2-7; D uncertain. Germline-derived CDR1 and CDR2 are MNHEY and SVGAGI. The CDR3 runs 13 residues. V was trimmed by 3 bases and J by 6 bases, leaving 12 bases between them. The CDR3 is CASSYLGKREQYF. CDR3 nucleotide sequence: TGTGCCAGCAGTTATTTAGGCAAACGCGAGCAGTACTTC.

The chain is built from TRBV20-1 and TRBJ1-5, with D uncertain. The V gene lost 3 bases and the J gene lost 0 bases, with 12 bases spanning the gap. Germline-derived CDR1 and CDR2 are DFQATT and SNEGSKA (reference sequence). The CDR3 contains 15 residues. In DNA, the CDR3 is TGCAGTGCTAGGTTCAGAGGATATAGCAATCAGCCCCAGCATTTT. Amino acids: CSARFRGYSNQPQHF.